The rows below give T cell receptor beta chains drawn from one sample of a study of CXCR3-negative and CXCR3-positive naive CD8 T cells. For each CDR3 protein, TCRdb gives one entry from its re-call of the 5' RACE reads, without DNA. The sample table includes 40,000 to 55,000 distinct CDR3 sequences. Sequencing used naive CXCR3- CD8+ T cells from blood. Receptor source: a human donor in good health. Some clones in this sample may be carry-over from other donors' samples. Both conserved end residues are part of each CDR3.

v_call	j_call	cdr3_aa
TRBV6-4	TRBJ2-3	CASSERASGGADTQYF
TRBV4-3	TRBJ1-2	CASSQARDRVYGYTF
TRBV28	TRBJ2-6	CASSLRFRGGSSGANVLTF
TRBV29-1	TRBJ2-7	CSVEDIGIGPREQYF
TRBV29-1	TRBJ1-1	CSAGQLNTEAFF
TRBV6-2/TRBV6-3	TRBJ1-5	CASTPRGSNQPQHF
TRBV4-1	TRBJ2-7	CASSQDREGDEQYF
TRBV10-1	TRBJ1-6	CASSEPTDGLNSPLHF
TRBV28	TRBJ2-3	CASSSRGGDDTQYF
TRBV28	TRBJ2-7	CASSLPVTSGGYEQYF